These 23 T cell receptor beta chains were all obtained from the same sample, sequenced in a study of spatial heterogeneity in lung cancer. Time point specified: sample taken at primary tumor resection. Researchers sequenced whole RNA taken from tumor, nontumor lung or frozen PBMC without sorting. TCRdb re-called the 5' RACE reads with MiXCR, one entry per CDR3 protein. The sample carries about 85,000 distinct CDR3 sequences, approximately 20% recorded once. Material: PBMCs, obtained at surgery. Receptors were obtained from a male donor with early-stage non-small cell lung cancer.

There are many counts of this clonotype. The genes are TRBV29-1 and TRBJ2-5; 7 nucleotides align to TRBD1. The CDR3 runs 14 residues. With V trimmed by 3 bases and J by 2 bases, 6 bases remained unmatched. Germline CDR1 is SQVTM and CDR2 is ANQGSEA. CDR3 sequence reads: CSVDRTGFQETQYF. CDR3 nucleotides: TGCAGCGTTGACCGGACAGGATTTCAAGAGACCCAGTACTTC. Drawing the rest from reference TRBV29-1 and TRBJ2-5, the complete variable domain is SAVISQKPSRDICQRGTSLTIQCQVDSQVTMMFWYRQQPGQSLTLIATANQGSEATYESGFVIDKFPISRPNLTFSTLTVSNMSPEDSSIYLCSVDRTGFQETQYFGPGTRLLVL.

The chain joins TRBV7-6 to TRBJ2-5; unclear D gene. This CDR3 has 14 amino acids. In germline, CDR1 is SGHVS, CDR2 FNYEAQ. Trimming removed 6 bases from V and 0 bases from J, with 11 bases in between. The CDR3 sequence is CASRPGPDQETQYF. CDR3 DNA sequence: TGTGCCAGCAGGCCCGGTCCTGACCAAGAGACCCAGTACTTC.

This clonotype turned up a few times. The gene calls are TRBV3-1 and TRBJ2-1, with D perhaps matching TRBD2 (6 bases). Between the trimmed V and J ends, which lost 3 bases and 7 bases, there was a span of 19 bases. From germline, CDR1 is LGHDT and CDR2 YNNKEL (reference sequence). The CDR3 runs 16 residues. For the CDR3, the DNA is TGTGCCAGCAGCCATTACTCTAGCGCCATTCTTAATGAGCAGTTCTTC. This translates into CASSHYSSAILNEQFF.

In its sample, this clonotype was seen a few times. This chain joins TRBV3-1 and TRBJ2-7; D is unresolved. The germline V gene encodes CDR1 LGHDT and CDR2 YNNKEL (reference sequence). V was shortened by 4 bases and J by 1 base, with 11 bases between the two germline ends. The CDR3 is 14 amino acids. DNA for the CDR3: TGTGCCAGCAGCCCCAGCCGGGTGTCCTACGAGCAGTACTTC. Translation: CASSPSRVSYEQYF.

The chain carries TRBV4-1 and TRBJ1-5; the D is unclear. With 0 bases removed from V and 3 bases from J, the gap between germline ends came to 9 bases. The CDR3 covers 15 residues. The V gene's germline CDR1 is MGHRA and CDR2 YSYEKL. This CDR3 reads CASSQEEGNNQPQHF. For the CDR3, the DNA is TGCGCCAGCAGCCAAGAGGAGGGTAACAATCAGCCCCAGCATTTT.

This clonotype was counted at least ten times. The CDR3 spells CAISESGYNQPQHF. CDR3 DNA: TGTGCCATCAGTGAGTCGGGATACAATCAGCCCCAGCATTTT. The chain carries TRBV10-3 and TRBJ1-5; the D is unclear. The CDR3 has 14 amino acids. Germline CDR1 reads ENHRY; CDR2 reads SYGVKD. The germline V and J ends were trimmed by 0 bases and 3 bases, with 6 bases remaining between them.

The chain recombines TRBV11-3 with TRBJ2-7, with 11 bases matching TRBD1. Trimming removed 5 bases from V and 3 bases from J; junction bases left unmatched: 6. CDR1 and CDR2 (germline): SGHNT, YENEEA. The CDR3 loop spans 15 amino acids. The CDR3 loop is CASSGQGALLYEQYF. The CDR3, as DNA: TGTGCCAGCAGCGGACAGGGGGCGCTCCTCTACGAGCAGTACTTC.

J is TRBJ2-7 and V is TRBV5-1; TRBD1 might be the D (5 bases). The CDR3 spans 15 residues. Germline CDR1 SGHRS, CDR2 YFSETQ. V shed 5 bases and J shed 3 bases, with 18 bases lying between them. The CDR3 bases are TGCGCCAGCAGTAGGGGATTCGAACATAACTACGAGCAGTACTTC. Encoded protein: CASSRGFEHNYEQYF.

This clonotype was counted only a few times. For the CDR3, the DNA is TGTGCCAGCTCCTGGGGGGACACTGAAGCTTTCTTT. Its protein product is CASSWGDTEAFF. This chain links TRBV7-9 with TRBJ1-1, with a weak D call TRBD1 (5 bases). The germline CDR1 and CDR2 sequences are SEHNR and FQNEAQ (reference sequence). This CDR3 contains 12 residues. V lost 8 bases and J 3 bases, leaving 10 bases between the germline ends.

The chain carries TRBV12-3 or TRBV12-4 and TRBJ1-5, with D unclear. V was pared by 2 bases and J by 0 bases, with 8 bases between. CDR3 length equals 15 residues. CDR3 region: CASSLLVDSNQPQHF. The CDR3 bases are TGTGCCAGCAGTTTATTGGTCGATAGCAATCAGCCCCAGCATTTT.

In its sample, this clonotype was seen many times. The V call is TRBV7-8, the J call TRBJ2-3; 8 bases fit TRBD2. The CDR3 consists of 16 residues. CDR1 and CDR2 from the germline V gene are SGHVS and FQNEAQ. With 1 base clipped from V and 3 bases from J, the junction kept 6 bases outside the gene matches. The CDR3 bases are TGTGCCAGCAGCTTAGTCCCCGGGGGGGCGACAGATACGCAGTATTTT. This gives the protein CASSLVPGGATDTQYF.

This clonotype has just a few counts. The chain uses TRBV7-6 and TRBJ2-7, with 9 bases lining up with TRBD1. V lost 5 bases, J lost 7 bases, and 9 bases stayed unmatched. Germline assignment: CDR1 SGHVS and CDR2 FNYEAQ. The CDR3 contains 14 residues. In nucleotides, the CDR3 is TGTGCCAGCAGCCCCGGGACAGGGCTGGAAGAGCAGTACTTC. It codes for CASSPGTGLEEQYF. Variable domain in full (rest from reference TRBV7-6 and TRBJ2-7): GAGVSQSPRYKVTKRGQDVALRCDPISGHVSLYWYRQALGQGPEFLTYFNYEAQQDKSGLPNDRFSAERPEGSISTLTIQRTEQRDSAMYRCASSPGTGLEEQYFGPGTRLTVT.

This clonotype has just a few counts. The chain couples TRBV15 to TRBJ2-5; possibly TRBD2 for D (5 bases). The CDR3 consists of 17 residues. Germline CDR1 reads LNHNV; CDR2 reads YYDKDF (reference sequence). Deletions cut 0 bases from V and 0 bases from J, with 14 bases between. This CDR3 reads CATSRDDSLGNQETQYF. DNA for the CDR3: TGTGCCACCAGCAGAGATGACTCCCTCGGGAACCAAGAGACCCAGTACTTC.

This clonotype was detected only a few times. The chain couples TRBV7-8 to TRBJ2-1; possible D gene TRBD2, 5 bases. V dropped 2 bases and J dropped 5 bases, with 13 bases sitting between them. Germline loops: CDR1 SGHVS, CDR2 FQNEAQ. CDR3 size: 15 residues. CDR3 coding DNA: TGTGCCAGCAGCTTATTCACGGGATACGACAATGAGCAGTTCTTC. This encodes CASSLFTGYDNEQFF. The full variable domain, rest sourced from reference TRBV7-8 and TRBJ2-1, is GAGVSQSPRYKVAKRGQDVALRCDPISGHVSLFWYQQALGQGPEFLTYFQNEAQLDKSGLPSDRFFAERPEGSVSTLKIQRTQQEDSAVYLCASSLFTGYDNEQFFGPGTRLTVL.

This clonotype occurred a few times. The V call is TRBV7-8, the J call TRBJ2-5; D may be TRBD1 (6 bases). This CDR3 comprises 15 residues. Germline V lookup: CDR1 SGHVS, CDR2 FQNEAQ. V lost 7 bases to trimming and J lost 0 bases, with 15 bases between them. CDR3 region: CASTQQGGYQETQYF. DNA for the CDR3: TGTGCCAGCACCCAACAGGGCGGGTACCAAGAGACCCAGTACTTC.

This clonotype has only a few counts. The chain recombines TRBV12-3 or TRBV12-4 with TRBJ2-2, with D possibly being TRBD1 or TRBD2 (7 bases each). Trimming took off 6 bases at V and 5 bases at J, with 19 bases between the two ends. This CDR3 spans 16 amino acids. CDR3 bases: TGTGCCAGCAGATCGCACAGACAGGGAGGGACCGGGGAGCTGTTTTTT. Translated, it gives CASRSHRQGGTGELFF.

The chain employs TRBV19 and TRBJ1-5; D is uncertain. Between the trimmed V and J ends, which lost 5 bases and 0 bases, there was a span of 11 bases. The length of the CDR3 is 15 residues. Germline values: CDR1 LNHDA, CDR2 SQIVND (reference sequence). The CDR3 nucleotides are TGTGCCAGTAGTCCTCTGGGGAATAGCAATCAGCCCCAGCATTTT. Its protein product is CASSPLGNSNQPQHF.

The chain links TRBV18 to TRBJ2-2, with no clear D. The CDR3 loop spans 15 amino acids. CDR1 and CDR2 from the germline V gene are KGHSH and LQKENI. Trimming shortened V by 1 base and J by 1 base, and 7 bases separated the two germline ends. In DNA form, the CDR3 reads TGTGCCAGCTCACCACTAACAGAGAACACCGGGGAGCTGTTTTTT. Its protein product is CASSPLTENTGELFF.

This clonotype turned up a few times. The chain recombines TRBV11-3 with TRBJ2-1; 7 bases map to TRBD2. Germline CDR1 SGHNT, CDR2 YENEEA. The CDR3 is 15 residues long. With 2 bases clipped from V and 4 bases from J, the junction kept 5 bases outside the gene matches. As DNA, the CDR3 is TGTGCCAGCAGCTTATCCGCGGGAGCATACAATGAGCAGTTCTTC. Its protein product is CASSLSAGAYNEQFF. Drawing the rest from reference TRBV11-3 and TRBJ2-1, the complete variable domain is EAGVVQSPRYKIIEKKQPVAFWCNPISGHNTLYWYLQNLGQGPELLIRYENEEAVDDSQLPKDRFSAERLKGVDSTLKIQPAELGDSAVYLCASSLSAGAYNEQFFGPGTRLTVL.

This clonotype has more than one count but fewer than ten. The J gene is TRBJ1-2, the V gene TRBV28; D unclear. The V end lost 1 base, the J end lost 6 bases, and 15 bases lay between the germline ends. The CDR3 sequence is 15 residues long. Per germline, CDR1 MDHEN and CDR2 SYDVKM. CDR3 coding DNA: TGTGCCAGCAGTTTATCGGTCGAGGACGGCGATGGCTACACCTTC. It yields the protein CASSLSVEDGDGYTF.

In DNA form, the CDR3 reads TGTGCCAGCCGGCAGGGGTTTGGTCAGCCCCAGCATTTT. This translates into CASRQGFGQPQHF. This chain uses TRBV12-3 or TRBV12-4 with TRBJ1-5; D is possibly TRBD1 (6 bases). The CDR3 has 13 residues. V lost 8 bases, J lost 6 bases, and 14 bases lay in between.

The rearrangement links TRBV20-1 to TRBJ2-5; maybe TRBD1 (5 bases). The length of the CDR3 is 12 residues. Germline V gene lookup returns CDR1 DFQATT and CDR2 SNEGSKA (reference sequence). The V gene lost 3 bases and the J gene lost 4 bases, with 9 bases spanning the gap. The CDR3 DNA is TGCAGTGCTAGGCCACAGGTAGAGACCCAGTACTTC. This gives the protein CSARPQVETQYF.

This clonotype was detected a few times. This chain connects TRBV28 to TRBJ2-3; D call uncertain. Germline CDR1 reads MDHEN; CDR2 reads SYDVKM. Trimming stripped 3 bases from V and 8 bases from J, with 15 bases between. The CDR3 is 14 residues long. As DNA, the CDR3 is TGTGCCAGCAGTTTTGGGCGGCCCTCGGGTACGCAGTATTTT. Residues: CASSFGRPSGTQYF.